The T cell receptor (beta chain) described here comes from a study of T cell repertoires in cytomegalovirus infection. Study results and limitations: The study identified carriers of CMV plus the relevant HLA from cumulative public TCR beta family frequency.

The CDR3 has 16 amino acids. V trimming: 5 bases; J trimming: 0 bases; junction bases outside the gene matches: 5. Germline CDR1 reads KGHDR; CDR2 reads SFDVKD. TCRdb ran MiXCR on the reads and lists one entry per CDR3 protein. This sample has roughly 920,000 distinct CDR3 sequences, with 31% found just once. This clonotype was detected once. Its target is unknown. The gene calls are TRBV24-1 and TRBJ2-1, with 8 bases that match TRBD2. This clonotype was sampled from a human donor in good health (CMV status not recorded). Some clones in this sample may be carry-over from other donors' samples. The input for sequencing was cultured CD8+ T cells from PBMCs, taken from culture after CMV antigen stimulation. The CDR3 DNA reads as TGTGCCACCAGTGGGAAGCGGGGGAGCTCCTACAATGAGCAGTTCTTC. Encoded protein: CATSGKRGSSYNEQFF.